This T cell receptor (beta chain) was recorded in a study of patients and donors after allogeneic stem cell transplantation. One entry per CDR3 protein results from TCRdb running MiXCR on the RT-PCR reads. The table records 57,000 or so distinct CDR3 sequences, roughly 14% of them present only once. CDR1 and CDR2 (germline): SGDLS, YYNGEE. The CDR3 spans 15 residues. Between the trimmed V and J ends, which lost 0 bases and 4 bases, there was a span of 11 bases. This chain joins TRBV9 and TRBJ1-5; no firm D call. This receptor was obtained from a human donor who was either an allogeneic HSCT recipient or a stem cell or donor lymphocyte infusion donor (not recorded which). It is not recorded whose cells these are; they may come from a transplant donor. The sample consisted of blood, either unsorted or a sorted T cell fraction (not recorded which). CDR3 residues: CASSVGLEPNQPQHF. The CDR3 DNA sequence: TGTGCCAGCAGCGTAGGATTAGAACCGAATCAGCCCCAGCATTTT.